These 4 T cell receptor beta chains share one sample of origin, sequenced in a study of T cell repertoires in cytomegalovirus infection. TCRdb used MiXCR to reprocess the reads, holding one entry per CDR3 protein. The sample lists some 450,000 distinct CDR3 sequences, 31% occurring once. Sequences were obtained from PBMCs. The receptors here all came from a human donor in good health (CMV status not recorded). Some clones in this sample may be carry-over from other donors' samples.

V and J are TRBV29-1 and TRBJ2-5; D is unresolved. V lost 4 bases, J lost 2 bases, and 8 bases lay in between. The CDR3 contains 12 residues. Germline CDR1 and CDR2: SQVTM and ANQGSEA. The CDR3 region is CSVVSLQETQYF. CDR3 in DNA: TGCAGCGTTGTCTCACTTCAAGAGACCCAGTACTTC.

This clonotype has just a few counts. The chain couples TRBV7-9 to TRBJ2-5, with 8 bases lining up with TRBD2. CDR1 SEHNR and CDR2 FQNEAQ come from the germline V gene (reference sequence). V lost 1 base, J lost 9 bases, and 7 bases stayed unmatched. This CDR3 is built from 14 residues. CDR3 bases: TGTGCCAGCAGCTTAGGGGGACTAGTGGGCGCCCAGTACTTC. It is translated as CASSLGGLVGAQYF.

This clonotype showed up many times. J is TRBJ1-2 and V is TRBV7-2, with a possible D match to TRBD1 (6 bases). The length of the CDR3 is 15 residues. Germline lookup yields CDR1 SGHTA and CDR2 FQGNSA. Trimming cost V 5 bases and J 6 bases, with 19 bases left between them. CDR3 in DNA: TGTGCCAGCAGCATTCAGCGAGGGACACCTAATGGCTACACCTTC. Its protein product is CASSIQRGTPNGYTF.

In its sample, this clonotype was seen a few times. The V gene is TRBV7-3, the J gene TRBJ2-1; D is ambiguous. Germline V lookup: CDR1 SGHTA, CDR2 FQGTGA. Trimming pared 5 bases from V and 9 bases from J, leaving 20 bases between. The CDR3 sequence is 15 residues long. This CDR3 is CASSVFGKVSSEQFF. The DNA of the CDR3 is TGTGCCAGCAGCGTATTTGGGAAGGTTAGTAGTGAGCAGTTCTTC.